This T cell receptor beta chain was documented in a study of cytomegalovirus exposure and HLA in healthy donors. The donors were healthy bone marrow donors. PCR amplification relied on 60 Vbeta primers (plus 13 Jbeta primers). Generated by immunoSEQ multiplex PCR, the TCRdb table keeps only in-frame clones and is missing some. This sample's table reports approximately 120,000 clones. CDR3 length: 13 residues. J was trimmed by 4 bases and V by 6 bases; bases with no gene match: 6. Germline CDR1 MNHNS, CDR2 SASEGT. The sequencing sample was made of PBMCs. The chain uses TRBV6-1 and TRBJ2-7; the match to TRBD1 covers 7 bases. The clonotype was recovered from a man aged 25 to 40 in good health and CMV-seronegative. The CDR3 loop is CASRDRVRYEQYF. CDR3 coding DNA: TGTGCCAGCAGAGACAGGGTCAGGTACGAGCAGTACTTC.